These 12 T cell receptor beta chains were all obtained from the same sample, sequenced in a study of T-cell reconstitution after alpha-beta-depleted transplantation in children (dated by TCRdb to 2016 to 2017). The treatment or condition tag for this specimen amounts to: allogeneic hematopoietic cell transplantation with graft depleted of TCRalphabeta T cells and CD19 B cells. The library was built by means of PCR. The data were produced on an Illumina HiSeq 2500. To normalize quantification of the TCRbeta repertoire, the TCR libraries were built with molecular barcoding that relied on unique molecular identifiers. The public reads were run again by TCRdb, first through fastp at Q25 and then through MiXCR, and only productive beta chains were kept. Entries that share a CDR3 protein sequence are merged under the most common genes and DNA. For this sample the table gives 300,000 to 350,000 distinct CDR3 sequences, of which around 15% were detected only once. Together, the top ten hold about 41% of the sample.

The sample consisted of PBMCs, mostly from graft donor cells, taken 360 days after TCRalphabeta/CD19-depleted stem cell transplant. The receptor set was obtained from a male patient between 2 and 15 years old who had a stem cell transplant for acute lymphoblastic leukemia, so the T cells may come from the graft donor.

V usage is TRBV18 and J usage is TRBJ2-7, with 7 bases lining up with TRBD1. From germline, CDR1 is KGHSH and CDR2 LQKENI. The CDR3 loop spans 17 amino acids. With V trimmed by 3 bases and J by 1 base, 12 bases remained unmatched. CDR3 coding DNA: TGTGCCAGCTCACCTGCAGGGGGTCCGAGGCAGTCCTACGAGCAGTACTTC. Protein: CASSPAGGPRQSYEQYF.

This clonotype was observed at least ten times. The chain couples TRBV6-2 or TRBV6-3 to TRBJ2-1, with D perhaps TRBD2 (5 bases). Germline V gene lookup returns CDR1 MNHEY and CDR2 SVGEGT. The CDR3 length is 14 residues. Trimming cost V 6 bases and J 4 bases, with 13 bases left between them. CDR3 coding DNA: TGTGCCAGCAGCTCAAGACTATTTTACAATGAGCAGTTCTTC. Translated: CASSSRLFYNEQFF.

The chain is built from TRBV24-1 and TRBJ2-1; D not certain. The CDR3 is 13 amino acids. V lost 1 base and J lost 8, with 8 bases in between. Looked up from germline, CDR1 is KGHDR and CDR2 is SFDVKD. This chain's CDR3 is CATSDFSSDEQFF. The CDR3 DNA follows: TGTGCCACCAGTGATTTTTCGAGTGATGAGCAGTTCTTC.

This clonotype came up many times. The rearrangement links TRBV20-1 to TRBJ2-4; 8 positions agree with TRBD1. Unmatched junction bases numbered 6, after V lost 6 bases and J lost 5 bases. The CDR3 has 13 residues. The germline CDR1 and CDR2 sequences are DFQATT and SNEGSKA (reference sequence). Here the CDR3 DNA reads TGCAGTGCGGGCGCGACAGGGGAAAACATTCAGTACTTC. It yields the protein CSAGATGENIQYF.

The chain has TRBV7-2 and TRBJ2-5; 8 nucleotides align to TRBD2. CDR3 length: 15 amino acids. Germline values: CDR1 SGHTA, CDR2 FQGNSA. V was pared by 6 bases and J by 3 bases, with 9 bases of the junction left unmatched. This CDR3 is CASRTSISGKETQYF. CDR3 nucleotides: TGTGCCAGCAGGACGTCCATTAGCGGGAAAGAGACCCAGTACTTC.

This sequence joins TRBV29-1 and TRBJ2-6; D gene ambiguous. The V gene's germline CDR1 is SQVTM and CDR2 ANQGSEA. Trimming took off 7 bases at V and 2 bases at J, with 9 bases between the two ends. The CDR3 has 13 amino acids. CDR3 sequence reads: CSAGRAGANVLTF. CDR3 DNA sequence: TGCAGCGCCGGACGGGCTGGGGCCAACGTCCTGACTTTC.

This clonotype showed up many times. The chain recombines TRBV4-2 with TRBJ2-1; weak D call: TRBD2 (6 bases). V lost 7 bases and J lost 7, with 23 bases in between. CDR3 length: 16 amino acids. Germline V lookup: CDR1 LGHNA, CDR2 YNFKEQ. Here the CDR3 DNA reads TGTGCCAGCATCCCTAGCGAGCGGAGCCCCCTAAATGAGCAGTTCTTC. It translates to CASIPSERSPLNEQFF.

This clonotype was seen repeatedly, ten times or more. The V and J genes are TRBV29-1 and TRBJ2-7, with D tentatively TRBD1 or TRBD2 (6 bases each). The CDR3 is 13 residues long. V lost 6 bases to trimming and J lost 2 bases, with 14 bases between them. CDR1 and CDR2 (germline): SQVTM, ANQGSEA. The CDR3 loop is CSVRNGGAYEQYF. CDR3 DNA: TGCAGCGTCCGAAACGGGGGCGCCTACGAGCAGTACTTC.

This clonotype has ten or more counts. The chain uses TRBV12-3 or TRBV12-4 and TRBJ2-7; D perhaps matches TRBD1 (6 bases). There are 14 residues in the CDR3. Between the trimmed V and J ends, which lost 5 bases and 6 bases, there was a span of 17 bases. The CDR3 sequence is CASSTDRWGCEQYF. CDR3 sequence (DNA): TGTGCCAGCAGTACCGACAGGTGGGGCTGCGAGCAGTACTTC.

CDR3 in amino acids: CASNKAGGLLKTQYF. The DNA for the CDR3 is TGTGCCAGCAATAAAGCGGGAGGGCTTCTAAAGACCCAGTACTTC. The rearrangement uses TRBV6-1 and TRBJ2-5; 10 bases are a match to TRBD2. The CDR3 runs to 15 residues. CDR1 and CDR2 (germline): MNHNS, SASEGT. Trimming at V came to 7 bases and at J to 6 bases, leaving 11 bases not matched to a gene.

This sequence joins TRBV20-1 and TRBJ1-3; the D is unclear. Germline V gives CDR1 DFQATT, CDR2 SNEGSKA (reference sequence). The CDR3 runs to 13 residues. The V end lost 3 bases, the J end lost 2 bases, and 8 bases lay between the germline ends. The CDR3 loop is CSASRPTGNTIYF. In DNA form, the CDR3 reads TGCAGTGCTAGTAGACCGACTGGAAACACCATATATTTT.

There are a few counts of this clonotype. V and J are TRBV28 and TRBJ1-1; D remains unclear. The CDR3 totals 13 residues. The germline V gene has CDR1 MDHEN and CDR2 SYDVKM. Trimming shortened V by 5 bases and J by 1 base, and 8 bases separated the two germline ends. CDR3 sequence (DNA): TGTGCCAGCAGTGAAGCAGAGAACACTGAAGCTTTCTTT. Protein sequence: CASSEAENTEAFF.